Below, 18 T cell receptor beta chains from the same sample are listed, as sequenced in a study of CD8 T cells in ankylosing spondylitis. TCRdb reprocessed the 5' RACE reads with MiXCR, giving one entry per CDR3 protein. The repertoire holds about 220,000 distinct CDR3 sequences, with 15% to 20% as singletons. General study findings and limits: A TCR beta motif made of under 10 highly homologous variants seemed typical of ankylosing spondylitis blood.

These receptors' targets are unknown. The source material was blood, either unsorted or a sorted T cell fraction (not recorded which). The receptors were sampled from a male donor with ankylosing spondylitis.

This clonotype was observed a handful of times. This rearrangement joins TRBV9 to TRBJ1-2, with a tentative D call TRBD1 (5 bases). CDR1 is SGDLS and CDR2 is YYNGEE in the germline V gene. This CDR3 spans 13 amino acids. The ends were cut back, 5 bases at V and 2 bases at J, with 10 bases in the middle. For the CDR3, the DNA is TGTGCCAGCAGATCGACAGAGAACTATGGCTACACCTTC. Protein sequence: CASRSTENYGYTF.

This clonotype has only a few counts. The chain joins TRBV11-2 to TRBJ2-1, with no clear D. Trimming stripped 1 base from V and 0 bases from J, with 10 bases between. This CDR3 has 16 residues. The V gene's germline CDR1 is SGHAT and CDR2 FQNNGV. The CDR3 coding sequence is TGTGCCAGCAGCTTAGGCCCAGCGTTCTCCTACAATGAGCAGTTCTTC. Encoded protein: CASSLGPAFSYNEQFF.

This chain uses TRBV7-9 with TRBJ2-2; D possibly matches TRBD1 or TRBD2 (5 bases each). Trimming took off 1 base at V and 3 bases at J, with 9 bases between the two ends. Germline V CDR1 and CDR2: SEHNR, FQNEAQ (reference sequence). This CDR3 has 15 amino acids. CDR3 loop: CASSLVVGDTGELFF. The DNA for the CDR3 is TGTGCCAGCAGCTTAGTCGTGGGGGACACCGGGGAGCTGTTTTTT.

V is TRBV7-9 and J is TRBJ2-1, with D possibly called TRBD1 or TRBD2 (6 bases each). Germline values: CDR1 SEHNR, CDR2 FQNEAQ (reference sequence). CDR3 size: 15 residues. With 8 bases removed from V and 8 bases from J, the gap between germline ends came to 22 bases. The CDR3 DNA is TGTGCCAGCGACCAGGGGCCGCGGGGCACCGATGAGCAGTTCTTC. This codes for CASDQGPRGTDEQFF.

This clonotype was recorded a few times. This chain uses TRBV4-1 with TRBJ2-5, with 7 nucleotides matching TRBD2. Trimming removed 4 bases from V and 4 bases from J; junction bases left unmatched: 12. The CDR3 spans 16 residues. The germline V gene encodes CDR1 MGHRA and CDR2 YSYEKL. The chain's CDR3 is CASSRPASGIGETQYF. CDR3 nucleotide sequence: TGCGCCAGCAGCCGACCTGCGAGCGGGATCGGAGAGACCCAGTACTTC.

This chain joins TRBV20-1 and TRBJ1-5; 9 bases align to TRBD1. Trimming at V came to 7 bases and at J to 0 bases, leaving 7 bases not matched to a gene. The CDR3 loop spans 15 amino acids. The V gene's germline CDR1 is DFQATT and CDR2 SNEGSKA (reference sequence). The CDR3 region is CSVMDRGYSNQPQHF. The CDR3 coding sequence is TGCAGTGTTATGGACAGGGGCTATAGCAATCAGCCCCAGCATTTT.

This clonotype was detected only a few times. The V and J genes are TRBV28 and TRBJ2-1; D not resolved. The germline gives CDR1 MDHEN, CDR2 SYDVKM. The CDR3 has 12 amino acids. The V end lost 7 bases, the J end lost 7 bases, and 11 bases lay between the germline ends. The CDR3 protein is CASNSGANEQFF. CDR3 nucleotides: TGTGCCAGCAACTCAGGAGCTAATGAGCAGTTCTTC.

This clonotype was seen ten or more times. The J gene is TRBJ2-1, the V gene TRBV25-1, with TRBD2 identical over 11 bases. Trimming took 3 bases from V and 3 from J; bases not matched to a gene: 10. The CDR3 is 18 amino acids. Germline values: CDR1 MGHDK, CDR2 SYGVNS. CDR3 nucleotides: TGTGCCAGCAGTGACATAGCGGGAGGGACTATACTCTACAATGAGCAGTTCTTC. Amino acid sequence: CASSDIAGGTILYNEQFF.

This clonotype was observed a few times. This chain links TRBV6-1 with TRBJ1-2, with D possibly TRBD1 on 5 matching bases. The CDR3 contains 13 residues. V dropped 6 bases and J dropped 4 bases, with 12 bases sitting between them. The germline CDR1 and CDR2 sequences are MNHNS and SASEGT. CDR3: CASSSPGGYGYTF. Here the CDR3 DNA reads TGTGCCAGCAGCTCCCCGGGGGGCTATGGCTACACCTTC.

The J gene is TRBJ2-1, the V gene TRBV12-3 or TRBV12-4; 9 bases fit TRBD2. CDR3 length equals 15 residues. The V and J ends lost 3 bases and 10 bases, in that order; junction bases with no gene match: 10. In DNA, the CDR3 is TGTGCCAGCAGTTTTCTGGCGGGGGGGCCTCGGGAGCAGTTCTTC. Its translation: CASSFLAGGPREQFF.

This clonotype has only a few counts. V gene TRBV11-2 combines with J gene TRBJ2-7; TRBD2 is a possible D gene (5 bases). Deletions cut 3 bases from V and 2 bases from J, with 23 bases between. The CDR3 runs to 18 residues. Germline loops: CDR1 SGHAT, CDR2 FQNNGV. The DNA for the CDR3 is TGTGCCAGCAGCTTTGTCGTATTTGTGGGAGCCCTTCCCTACGAGCAGTACTTC. It is translated as CASSFVVFVGALPYEQYF. The full variable domain, completed using reference TRBV11-2 and TRBJ2-7, is EAGVAQSPRYKIIEKRQSVAFWCNPISGHATLYWYQQILGQGPKLLIQFQNNGVVDDSQLPKDRFSAERLKGVDSTLKIQPAKLEDSAVYLCASSFVVFVGALPYEQYFGPGTRLTVT.

This clonotype showed up just a few times. The rearrangement uses TRBV7-2 and TRBJ2-7, with D possibly TRBD2 on 7 matching bases. The germline V gene encodes CDR1 SGHTA and CDR2 FQGNSA. The CDR3 extends over 14 amino acids. Trimming shortened V by 2 bases and J by 3 bases, and 11 bases separated the two germline ends. CDR3 protein: CASSLRRGHYEQYF. DNA for the CDR3: TGTGCCAGCAGCTTAAGGCGGGGGCACTACGAGCAGTACTTC.

The chain joins TRBV11-3 to TRBJ2-3; TRBD2 aligns across 11 bases. Germline assignment: CDR1 SGHNT and CDR2 YENEEA. The CDR3 has 15 residues. Losses at the gene ends were 3 bases for V and 2 bases for J; bases not matched to a gene: 1. The CDR3 DNA follows: TGTGCCAGCAGCTTGACTAGCGGGACCACAGATACGCAGTATTTT. Residues: CASSLTSGTTDTQYF.

The CDR3: CASSIHREGTEAFF. DNA for the CDR3: TGTGCCAGCAGCATCCACAGGGAGGGGACTGAAGCTTTCTTT. The J gene is TRBJ1-1, the V gene TRBV9; D is perhaps TRBD1 (6 bases). V lost 4 bases, J lost 5 bases, and 15 bases lay in between. This CDR3 is 14 amino acids long. The V gene's germline CDR1 is SGDLS and CDR2 YYNGEE.

This clonotype turned up a few times. The chain is built from TRBV14 and TRBJ2-7; the match to TRBD2 covers 8 bases. The V and J ends lost 4 bases and 2 bases, in that order; junction bases with no gene match: 16. The CDR3 extends over 18 amino acids. The V gene's germline CDR1 is SGHDN and CDR2 FVKESK. As DNA, the CDR3 is TGTGCCAGCAGCCTACCGGGACTAGGGGGGGGACCTACCTACGAGCAGTACTTC. Translation gives CASSLPGLGGGPTYEQYF.

The chain employs TRBV5-1 and TRBJ1-5; 8 positions agree with TRBD1. This CDR3 has 13 residues. The V gene's germline CDR1 is SGHRS and CDR2 YFSETQ. V was pared by 3 bases and J by 7 bases, with 3 bases of the junction left unmatched. CDR3 sequence reads: CASSWGTGQPQHF. Here the CDR3 DNA reads TGCGCCAGCAGCTGGGGGACAGGCCAGCCCCAGCATTTT.

The J gene is TRBJ2-7, the V gene TRBV7-9, with 8 bases that match TRBD2. CDR3 size: 14 residues. The V and J ends lost 5 bases and 5 bases, in that order; junction bases with no gene match: 8. Germline V CDR1 and CDR2: SEHNR, FQNEAQ (reference sequence). The DNA of the CDR3 is TGTGCCAGCAGCCCCCCCGGGAGGGGCCACGAGCAGTACTTC. Translating gives CASSPPGRGHEQYF.

The V and J genes are TRBV7-3 and TRBJ2-2; 11 bases are a match to TRBD2. The J segment lost 4 bases and the V segment lost 5 bases, leaving 3 bases of the junction unmatched. The germline gives CDR1 SGHTA, CDR2 FQGTGA. The CDR3 has 15 amino acids. The CDR3 protein is CASSLAGGPTGELFF. CDR3 bases: TGTGCCAGCAGCCTAGCGGGGGGTCCCACCGGGGAGCTGTTTTTT.